The 4 T cell receptor beta chains presented below share a single source sample, sequenced in a study of shared clonotypes between healthy human individuals (dated by TCRdb to about 2020). The library relied on the immunoSEQ multiplex PCR assay. TCRdb obtained this table from immuneACCESS and retained in-frame rearrangements with V and J assigned. These tables miss some clones; where compared with another copy, unresolved V genes account for less than half of the shortfall, and the remainder is unexplained. Recorded for this sample are some 2.3 million clones; more than 85% of them occurred a single time. Approximately 0.4% of the sample rests with the top ten. Specimen: naive CD4+ T cells from PBMCs. This specimen's cell subset or site label, per the study, means: CD45RA+ positively selected. Every receptor here comes from a man aged 18 to 29 in good health. Some clones in this sample may be carry-over from other donors' samples.

V gene TRBV5-6 combines with J gene TRBJ2-5; the D is unclear. Trimming cost V 5 bases and J 1 base, with 9 bases left between them. Germline CDR1 and CDR2: SGHDT and YYEEEE. This CDR3 comprises 13 residues. The CDR3 nucleotides are TGTGCCAGCAGGCTGCTGCTCCAAGAGACCCAGTACTTC. This codes for CASRLLLQETQYF.

V and J are TRBV10-3 and TRBJ1-2; TRBD1 agrees at 9 bases. The V gene's germline CDR1 is ENHRY and CDR2 SYGVKD. This CDR3 is 15 amino acids long. With 6 bases clipped from V and 1 base from J, the junction kept 6 bases outside the gene matches. CDR3 residues: CAIRIQGAGNYGYTF. The CDR3 DNA sequence: TGTGCCATCAGGATACAGGGGGCTGGTAACTATGGCTACACCTTC.

The CDR3 reads CASSLYVIWVNTIYF. CDR3 nucleotides: TGTGCCAGCAGCTTGTATGTGATTTGGGTGAACACCATATATTTT. The V gene is TRBV5-8, the J gene TRBJ1-3, with D unresolved. Trimming removed 1 base from V and 7 bases from J, with 15 bases in between. In germline, CDR1 is SGHTS, CDR2 YDEGEE. CDR3 length: 15 residues. Full variable domain (remainder filled in from reference TRBV5-8 and TRBJ1-3): EAGVTQSPTHLIKTRGQQATLRCSPISGHTSVYWYQQALGLGLQFLLWYDEGEERNRGNFPPRFSGRQFPNYSSELNVNALELEDSALYLCASSLYVIWVNTIYFGEGSWLTVV.

This clone is a singleton in its sample. The CDR3 spells CASTPRTGGGYTF. CDR3 sequence (DNA): TGCGCCAGCACCCCCCGGACAGGGGGTGGCTACACCTTC. The chain carries TRBV5-1 and TRBJ1-2; TRBD1 matches at 10 bases. Per the germline V gene, CDR1 is SGHRS and CDR2 is YFSETQ. This CDR3 spans 13 amino acids. Trimming removed 6 bases from V and 7 bases from J; junction bases left unmatched: 6.